Detailed here is one T cell receptor beta chain. RNA transcripts were the template for amplifying TCR beta CDR3 regions. The study used the HTBI primer set for a first-round RT-PCR of the TCR CDR3. TCRdb re-derived calls from the multiplex PCR reads in MiXCR, one entry per CDR3 protein. The profile shows over 550,000 distinct CDR3 sequences, over 15% of them singletons. Germline CDR1 reads SGHTA; CDR2 reads FQGNSA. The CDR3 extends over 14 amino acids. V was pared by 6 bases and J by 11 bases, with 15 bases of the junction left unmatched. The data derive from a study of T cells in Graves' hyperthyroidism and ophthalmopathy.

This sequence originates from a young woman with Graves' hyperthyroidism. The sequenced sample was blood. This sequence joins TRBV7-2 and TRBJ1-2, with 7 bases lining up with TRBD1. The CDR3 spells CASRPNQGGAWYTF. The CDR3 DNA sequence: TGTGCCAGCAGACCGAACCAGGGGGGGGCCTGGTACACCTTC.